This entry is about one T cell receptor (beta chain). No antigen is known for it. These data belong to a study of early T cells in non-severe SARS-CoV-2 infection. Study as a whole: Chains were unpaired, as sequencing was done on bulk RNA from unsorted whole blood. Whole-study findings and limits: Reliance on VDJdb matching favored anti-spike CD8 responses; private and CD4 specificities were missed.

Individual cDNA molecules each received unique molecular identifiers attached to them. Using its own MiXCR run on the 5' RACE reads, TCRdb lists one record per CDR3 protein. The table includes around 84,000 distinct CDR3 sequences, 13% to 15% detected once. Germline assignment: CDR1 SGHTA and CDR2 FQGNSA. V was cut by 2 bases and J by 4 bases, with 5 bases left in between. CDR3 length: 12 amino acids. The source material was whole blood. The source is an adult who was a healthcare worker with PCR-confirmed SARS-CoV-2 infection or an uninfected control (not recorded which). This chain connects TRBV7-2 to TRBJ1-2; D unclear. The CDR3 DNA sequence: TGTGCCAGCAGCTTAACCCGCTATGGCTACACCTTC. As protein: CASSLTRYGYTF. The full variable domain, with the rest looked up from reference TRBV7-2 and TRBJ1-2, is GAGVSQSPSNKVTEKGKDVELRCDPISGHTALYWYRQSLGQGLEFLIYFQGNSAPDKSGLPSDRFSAERTGGSVSTLTIQRTQQEDSAVYLCASSLTRYGYTFGSGTRLTVV.